Reported below is one T cell receptor beta chain. What it binds is unknown. The data originate from a study of cytomegalovirus exposure and HLA in healthy donors. General study findings and limits: Despite most TCR sequences being rare, some public TCRs occurred in many donors. The investigators catalogued 150 or so TCR beta chains as cytomegalovirus-associated.

Per the germline V gene, CDR1 is SQVTM and CDR2 is ANQGSEA. V was clipped by 4 bases and J by 9 bases; unmatched bases: 12. The CDR3 contains 15 residues. The data were produced by immunoSEQ multiplex PCR, yet TCRdb's version contains in-frame clones alone and is incomplete. The sample consists of 120,000 to 150,000 clones, 80% to 95% of them appearing once. The J gene is TRBJ1-5, the V gene TRBV29-1; TRBD1 matches at 10 bases. The material sequenced was PBMCs. The TCR originated in a man between 18 and 35 years old in good health and CMV-seronegative. The CDR3 protein is CSVASHPGQGSPQHF. The CDR3 region has the DNA TGCAGCGTTGCATCCCACCCGGGACAGGGGTCGCCCCAGCATTTT.